In this sample, the clone carrying this T cell receptor (beta chain) turned up a few times. Its antigen is still unknown. The germline V gene encodes CDR1 MNHNS and CDR2 SASEGT. The CDR3 has 16 residues. The J segment lost 2 bases and the V segment lost 4 bases, leaving 7 bases of the junction unmatched. Both 60 Vbeta primers and 13 Jbeta primers went into the PCR. The protocol was immunoSEQ multiplex PCR, while the TCRdb copy is restricted to in-frame clones and leaves out a portion. The sample shows 63,000 or so clones, approximately 77% of them seen only once. The data derive from a study of cytomegalovirus exposure and HLA in healthy donors. Study results and caveats: One later analysis reportedly identified an Asian-associated ancestry cluster that showed fewer N-insertions than the approximately 670-donor mean.

The chain is built from TRBV6-1 and TRBJ1-3, with 8 bases fitting TRBD1. The TCR sequence derives from a woman in her twenties or thirties in good health and CMV-seropositive. Material for sequencing was PBMCs. The DNA of the CDR3 is TGTGCCAGCAGTGGGTACAGGGGGACCGCTGGAAACACCATATATTTT. Its translation is CASSGYRGTAGNTIYF.